Following are 20 T cell receptor beta chains from one sample sequenced in a study of blood T cell repertoires in COVID-19. The method was immunoSEQ multiplex PCR; TCRdb's version includes in-frame clones alone and lacks a portion of them. The data contain about 140,000 clones, 82% of them singletons. The sample taken for sequencing was peripheral blood. These receptors all stem from a woman over 75 with acute or convalescent COVID-19.

The gene calls are TRBV2 and TRBJ2-1; tentatively, D is TRBD1 (7 bases). Germline-derived CDR1 and CDR2 are SNHLY and FYNNEI. The V end lost 6 bases, the J end lost 6 bases, and 12 bases lay between the germline ends. This CDR3 is built from 13 residues. CDR3 DNA sequence: TGTGCCAGCAGCGCGGGACAGTTCAATGAGCAGTTCTTC. Protein product: CASSAGQFNEQFF.

Notes on this clone: The same CDR3 can be traced to other DNA sequences in this sample. This sequence joins TRBV7-2 and TRBJ2-5; 8 bases agree with TRBD2. This CDR3 is built from 16 residues. Germline values: CDR1 SGHTA, CDR2 FQGNSA. V lost 2 bases and J lost 5; bases outside the gene matches: 10. CDR3 residues: CASSLQGSGSGETQYF. DNA for the CDR3: TGTGCCAGCAGCTTACAGGGGAGCGGGAGTGGTGAGACCCAGTACTTC.

The V and J genes are TRBV7-6 and TRBJ2-2, with 12 positions matching TRBD1. The CDR3 runs 15 residues. V was clipped by 5 bases and J by 6 bases; unmatched bases: 4. CDR1 and CDR2 from the germline V gene are SGHVS and FNYEAQ. CDR3 bases: TGTGCCAGCAGCGTAGGGGACAGGGGGCCCGGGGAGCTGTTTTTT. Its protein is CASSVGDRGPGELFF.

This chain links TRBV5-5 with TRBJ2-7, with no clear D. The CDR3 loop spans 14 amino acids. V dropped 2 bases and J dropped 2 bases, with 11 bases sitting between them. Germline CDR1 reads SGHKS; CDR2 reads YYEKEE (reference sequence). Here the CDR3 DNA reads TGTGCCAGCAGCTTACAGTCCCCTCCCTACGAGCAGTACTTC. It specifies CASSLQSPPYEQYF.

The rearrangement uses TRBV4-1 and TRBJ2-7; D ambiguous. The germline gives CDR1 MGHRA, CDR2 YSYEKL. The V gene lost 0 bases and the J gene lost 5 bases, with 11 bases spanning the gap. This CDR3 region has 14 residues. In nucleotides, the CDR3 is TGCGCCAGCAGCCAAGAAGGCAGGCCCCACGAGCAGTACTTC. It is translated as CASSQEGRPHEQYF.

This chain connects TRBV23-1 to TRBJ2-1, with 8 bases matching TRBD1. TRBV23-1 counts as an open reading frame of uncertain function. The junction had 14 bases not matched to a gene; V was cut back by 4 bases and J by 9 bases. The CDR3 is 16 residues long. In DNA form, the CDR3 reads TGCGCCAGCAGTCCTCGACAGGGGCCTTTCATATTTGAGCAGTTCTTC. The encoded protein is CASSPRQGPFIFEQFF.

The gene calls are TRBV2 and TRBJ1-1, with D possibly TRBD1 on 5 matching bases. CDR1 is SNHLY and CDR2 is FYNNEI in the germline V gene. The length of the CDR3 is 14 residues. Trimming left V 0 bases short and J 4 bases short, with 9 bases between. The CDR3 coding sequence is TGTGCCAGCAGTGAAGCGTCGGGGGGCACTGAAGCTTTCTTT. The encoded protein is CASSEASGGTEAFF.

The V call is TRBV30, the J call TRBJ1-1; D remains unclear. Germline V gene data show CDR1 as GTSNPN and CDR2 as SVGIG (reference sequence). V was cut by 3 bases and J by 12 bases, with 14 bases left in between. The CDR3 spans 11 residues. CDR3 sequence: CAWSRGSGPFF. As DNA, the CDR3 is TGTGCCTGGAGCCGCGGTAGCGGACCTTTCTTT. The whole variable domain, filled in from reference TRBV30 and TRBJ1-1, reads SQTIHQWPATLVQPVGSPLSLECTVEGTSNPNLYWYRQAAGRGLQLLFYSVGIGQISSEVPQNLSASRPQDRQFILSSKKLLLSDSGFYLCAWSRGSGPFFGQGTRLTVV.

This clone has a handful of counts. The rearrangement links TRBV4-1 to TRBJ1-2, with D perhaps TRBD1 (5 bases). CDR1 is MGHRA and CDR2 is YSYEKL in the germline V gene. This CDR3 comprises 17 residues. Trimming shortened V by 3 bases and J by 8 bases, and 25 bases separated the two germline ends. The DNA for the CDR3 is TGCGCCAGCAGCCATCAATTCGGGCTTCGGGGGATTGTGGGCTACACCTTC. It is translated as CASSHQFGLRGIVGYTF.

This rearrangement joins TRBV6-5 to TRBJ1-2; no clear D. The CDR3 contains 13 residues. Between the trimmed V and J ends, which lost 6 bases and 7 bases, there was a span of 15 bases. Looked up from germline, CDR1 is MNHEY and CDR2 is SVGAGI. This CDR3 is CASSRFTVLGYTF. In DNA form, the CDR3 reads TGTGCCAGCAGCAGATTTACAGTACTTGGCTACACCTTC.

The chain carries TRBV29-1 and TRBJ2-3, with 7 positions matching TRBD2. CDR1 is SQVTM, CDR2 ANQGSEA, per germline. With 4 bases clipped from V and 6 bases from J, the junction kept 13 bases outside the gene matches. This CDR3 region has 15 residues. The CDR3: CSVVGFAGVGDTQYF. The DNA for the CDR3 is TGCAGCGTTGTAGGGTTTGCGGGGGTCGGGGATACGCAGTATTTT.

The J gene is TRBJ2-3, the V gene TRBV27; weak D call: TRBD1 (6 bases). Germline loops: CDR1 MNHEY, CDR2 SMNVEV (reference sequence). V gave up 2 bases and J gave up 1 base, with 13 bases separating them. The CDR3 sequence is 16 residues long. The CDR3 region is CASSLRTAWGTDTQYF. The CDR3, as DNA: TGTGCCAGCAGTTTAAGGACAGCCTGGGGCACAGATACGCAGTATTTT.

The rearrangement uses TRBV28 and TRBJ2-2; possible D gene TRBD1, 6 bases. V lost 6 bases to trimming and J lost 4 bases, with 12 bases between them. CDR3 length: 14 amino acids. The germline V gene has CDR1 MDHEN and CDR2 SYDVKM. The CDR3, as DNA: TGTGCCAGCAGCTGGGGGCTGGGCACCGGGGAGCTGTTTTTT. It translates to CASSWGLGTGELFF.

The chain uses TRBV10-3 and TRBJ2-7; perhaps TRBD1 as D (6 bases). The germline V and J ends were trimmed by 3 bases and 0 bases, with 12 bases remaining between them. The germline gives CDR1 ENHRY, CDR2 SYGVKD. CDR3 length equals 15 residues. CDR3 coding DNA: TGTGCCATCAGTGAAAGGACAGCAAGCTCCTACGAGCAGTACTTC. This gives the protein CAISERTASSYEQYF.

This clone was counted a single time. V usage is TRBV27 and J usage is TRBJ2-5; D perhaps matches TRBD2 (5 bases). CDR3 length: 13 residues. V shed 0 bases and J shed 13 bases, with 15 bases lying between them. Germline CDR1 is MNHEY and CDR2 is SMNVEV (reference sequence). CDR3 nucleotide sequence: TGTGCCAGCAGTTTATCGAGGACGGGAAACTGGTACTTC. Protein sequence: CASSLSRTGNWYF.

The rearrangement uses TRBV28 and TRBJ2-1; tentatively, D is TRBD2 (6 bases). CDR1 is MDHEN, CDR2 SYDVKM, per germline. The ends were cut back, 3 bases at V and 4 bases at J, with 13 bases in the middle. The CDR3 totals 15 residues. The CDR3 loop reads CASSFMVGGYNEQFF. The CDR3 DNA reads as TGTGCCAGCAGTTTCATGGTGGGAGGTTACAATGAGCAGTTCTTC.

The CDR3 nucleotides read TGTGCCAGCAGCCCGAGGGGGCGTGGAGGATATGGCTACACCTTC. Protein sequence: CASSPRGRGGYGYTF. The gene calls are TRBV9 and TRBJ1-2; 7 nucleotides align to TRBD1. CDR1 is SGDLS, CDR2 YYNGEE, per germline. The CDR3 runs to 15 residues. J gave up 5 bases and V 4 bases, and 11 bases lay outside the gene matches.

A few counts support this clone. This chain connects TRBV20-1 to TRBJ2-7; 9 nucleotides agree with TRBD2. Looked up from germline, CDR1 is DFQATT and CDR2 is SNEGSKA (reference sequence). CDR3 length: 14 amino acids. Germline trimming cut 3 bases from V and 4 bases from J; bases unmatched to any gene: 7. The CDR3 reads CSASMGSGSYEQYF. The CDR3 bases are TGCAGTGCTAGTATGGGTAGCGGGAGTTACGAGCAGTACTTC.

This sequence joins TRBV11-3 and TRBJ2-1; 9 nucleotides align to TRBD2. Trimming removed 5 bases from V and 8 bases from J; junction bases left unmatched: 13. This CDR3 comprises 16 residues. From germline, CDR1 is SGHNT and CDR2 YENEEA. This CDR3 is CASSPSSGVHLHEQFF. DNA for the CDR3: TGTGCCAGCAGCCCTTCTAGCGGGGTCCACTTGCATGAGCAGTTCTTC.

The rearrangement links TRBV28 to TRBJ2-1; 14 bases map to TRBD2. This CDR3 is 15 amino acids long. Germline V CDR1 and CDR2: MDHEN, SYDVKM. J gave up 10 bases and V 2 bases, and 4 bases lay outside the gene matches. The CDR3 DNA is TGTGCCAGCAGTTTACCGGGGACTAGCGGGAGCGAGCAGTTCTTC. Encoded protein: CASSLPGTSGSEQFF.